This record concerns one TCR beta chain sequence. Its antigen remains unknown. Construction of the TCRbeta library involved unique molecular identifiers. TCRdb re-called the PCR reads through MiXCR, storing one row per CDR3 protein. The table has around 960,000 distinct CDR3 sequences, about 29% seen once. The entry originates in a study of T-cell reconstitution after alpha-beta-depleted transplantation in children. Points from the study as a whole: When one year had passed after transplant, most T-cell counts and diversity came from newly produced T cells. Surviving recipient T cells and thymic progenitors produced the high day-60 TCRbeta diversity seen in some patients.

This CDR3 is built from 14 residues. V gave up 0 bases and J gave up 3 bases, with 10 bases separating them. In germline, CDR1 is SGHDT, CDR2 YYEEEE. The rearrangement links TRBV5-6 to TRBJ2-7; D uncertain. The specimen was PBMCs, mostly from graft donor cells, collected 360 days after TCRalphabeta/CD19-depleted stem cell transplant. The TCR sequence derives from a boy in the first two years of life who had a stem cell transplant for SCID, so the T cells may come from the graft donor. The CDR3 is CASSLVGKLYEQYF. The CDR3 coding sequence is TGTGCCAGCAGCTTGGTGGGCAAACTCTACGAGCAGTACTTC. The entire variable domain, with the rest obtained from reference TRBV5-6 and TRBJ2-7, is as follows: DAGVTQSPTHLIKTRGQQVTLRCSPKSGHDTVSWYQQALGQGPQFIFQYYEEEERQRGNFPDRFSGHQFPNYSSELNVNALLLGDSALYLCASSLVGKLYEQYFGPGTRLTVT.